This T cell receptor beta chain was sequenced in a study of metastatic and nonmetastatic thyroid tumors. Study-level information: The comparison covered peripheral blood and tumor or nodule tissue in malignant and benign thyroid patients.

Broader study findings: In both blood and tumor samples, TCR beta diversity was reported significantly higher for malignant than benign nodules.

Original processing notes: Variation in CDR3 across clinicopathological groups served as the basis for constructing a distant-metastasis classifier in papillary thyroid cancer. With MiXCR, TCRdb called clones anew from the PCR reads. TCRdb, not the original authors, processed these V and J calls. The table shows over 25,000 clones, with 16% occurring only once. V was cut by 6 bases and J by 6 bases, with 14 bases left in between. Per germline, CDR1 SGHTA and CDR2 FQGTGA. This CDR3 has 14 residues. Prior to thyroid surgery, none of the patients had received any treatment. This clone was recorded many times. The antigen is unknown.

Sequenced input: blood. The chain recombines TRBV7-3 with TRBJ2-2, with D possibly being TRBD2 (6 bases). The sequence was obtained from a male donor with papillary thyroid cancer or a benign thyroid nodule (not recorded which). Some clones in this sample may be carry-over from other donors' samples. The DNA of the CDR3 is TGTGCCAGCAGTTTCCTCGGAGGGCCCGGGGAGCTGTTTTTT. It codes for CASSFLGGPGELFF. Supplemented by reference TRBV7-3 and TRBJ2-2, the full variable domain reads GAGVSQTPSNKVTEKGKYVELRCDPISGHTALYWYRQSLGQGPEFLIYFQGTGAADDSGLPNDRFFAVRPEGSVSTLKIQRTERGDSAVYLCASSFLGGPGELFFGEGSRLTVL.